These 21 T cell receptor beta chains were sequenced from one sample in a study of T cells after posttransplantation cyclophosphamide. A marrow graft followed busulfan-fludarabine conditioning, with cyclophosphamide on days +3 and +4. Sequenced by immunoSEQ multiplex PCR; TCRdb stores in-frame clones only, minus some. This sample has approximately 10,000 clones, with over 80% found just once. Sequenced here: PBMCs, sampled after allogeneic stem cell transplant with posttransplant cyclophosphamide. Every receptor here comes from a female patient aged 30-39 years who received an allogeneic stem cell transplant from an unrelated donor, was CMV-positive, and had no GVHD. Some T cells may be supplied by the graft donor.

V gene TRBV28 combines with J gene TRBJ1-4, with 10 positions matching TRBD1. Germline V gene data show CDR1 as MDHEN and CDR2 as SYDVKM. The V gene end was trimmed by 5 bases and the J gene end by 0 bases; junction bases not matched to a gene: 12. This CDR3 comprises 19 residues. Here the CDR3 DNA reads TGTGCCAGCAGTCTCCGGGACAGGGGAGATTGGGCAACTAATGAAAAACTGTTTTTT. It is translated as CASSLRDRGDWATNEKLFF.

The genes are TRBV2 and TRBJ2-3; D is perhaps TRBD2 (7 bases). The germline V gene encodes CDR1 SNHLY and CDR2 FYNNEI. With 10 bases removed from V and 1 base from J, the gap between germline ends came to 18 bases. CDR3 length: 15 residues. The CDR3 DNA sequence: TGTGCCACACCGCTTCGGGGGGCCCGCACAGATACGCAGTATTTT. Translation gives CATPLRGARTDTQYF.

The CDR3 DNA reads TGTGCCAGCAGTCTCCATGGCGACAGGGGCTATGGCTACACCTTC. It encodes CASSLHGDRGYGYTF. This sequence joins TRBV6-4 and TRBJ1-2; TRBD1 matches at 8 bases. After removal of 5 bases from V and 4 bases from J, the junction contained 9 bases not matched to a gene. Germline CDR1 and CDR2: MRHNA and SNTAGT. This CDR3 contains 15 residues.

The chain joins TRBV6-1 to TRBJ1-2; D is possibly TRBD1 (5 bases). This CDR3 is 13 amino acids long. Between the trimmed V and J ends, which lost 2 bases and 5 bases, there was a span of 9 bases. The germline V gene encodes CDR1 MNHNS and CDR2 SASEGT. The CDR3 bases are TGTGCCAGCAGTGAAAGACAGTCTTATGGCTACACCTTC. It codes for CASSERQSYGYTF.

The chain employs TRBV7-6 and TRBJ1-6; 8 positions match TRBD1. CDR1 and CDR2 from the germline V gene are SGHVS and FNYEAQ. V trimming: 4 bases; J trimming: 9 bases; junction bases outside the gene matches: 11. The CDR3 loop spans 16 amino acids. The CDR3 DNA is TGTGCCAGCAGCTCGTGGACAGGGCGGCCCCCTTCACCCCTCCACTTT. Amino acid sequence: CASSSWTGRPPSPLHF.

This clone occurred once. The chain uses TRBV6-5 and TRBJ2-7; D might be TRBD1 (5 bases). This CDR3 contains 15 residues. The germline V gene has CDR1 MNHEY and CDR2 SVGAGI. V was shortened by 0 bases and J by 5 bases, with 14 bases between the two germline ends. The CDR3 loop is CASSYSRWGGNEQYF. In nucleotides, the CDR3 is TGTGCCAGCAGTTACTCGCGTTGGGGCGGCAACGAGCAGTACTTC.

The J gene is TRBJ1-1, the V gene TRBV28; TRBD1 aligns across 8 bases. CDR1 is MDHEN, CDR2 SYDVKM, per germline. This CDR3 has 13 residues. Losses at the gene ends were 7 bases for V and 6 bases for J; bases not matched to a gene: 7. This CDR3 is CASTVDRVAEAFF. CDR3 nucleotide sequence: TGTGCCAGCACCGTGGACAGGGTCGCTGAAGCTTTCTTT.

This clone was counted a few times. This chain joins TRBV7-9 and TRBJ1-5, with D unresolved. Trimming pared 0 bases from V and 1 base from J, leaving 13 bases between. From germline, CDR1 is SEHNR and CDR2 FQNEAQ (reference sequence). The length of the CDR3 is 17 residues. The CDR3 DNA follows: TGTGCCAGCAGCTTAGCGCTAGCGGGGTTGAGCAATCAGCCCCAGCATTTT. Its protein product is CASSLALAGLSNQPQHF.

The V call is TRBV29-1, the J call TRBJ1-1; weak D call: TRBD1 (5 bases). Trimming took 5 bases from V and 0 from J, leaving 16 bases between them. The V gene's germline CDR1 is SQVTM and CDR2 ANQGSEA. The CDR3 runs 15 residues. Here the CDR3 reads CSVTKWGAVNTEAFF. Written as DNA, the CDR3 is TGCAGCGTTACTAAGTGGGGCGCGGTGAACACTGAAGCTTTCTTT.

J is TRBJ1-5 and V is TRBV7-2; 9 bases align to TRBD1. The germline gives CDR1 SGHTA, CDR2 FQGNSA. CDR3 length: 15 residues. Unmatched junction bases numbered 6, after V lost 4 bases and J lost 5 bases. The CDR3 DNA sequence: TGTGCCAGCAGCTGGACCGGGACAGGGCATCAGCCCCAGCATTTT. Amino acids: CASSWTGTGHQPQHF.

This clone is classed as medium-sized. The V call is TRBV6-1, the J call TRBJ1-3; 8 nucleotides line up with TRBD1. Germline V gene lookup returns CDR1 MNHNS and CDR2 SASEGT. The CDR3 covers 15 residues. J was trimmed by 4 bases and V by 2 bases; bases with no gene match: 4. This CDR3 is CASSEPRTGGNTIYF. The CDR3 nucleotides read TGTGCCAGCAGTGAACCGAGGACAGGGGGAAACACCATATATTTT.

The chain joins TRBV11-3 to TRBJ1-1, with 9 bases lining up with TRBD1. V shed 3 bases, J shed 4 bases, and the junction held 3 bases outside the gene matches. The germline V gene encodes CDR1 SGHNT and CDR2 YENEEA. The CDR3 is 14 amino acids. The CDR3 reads CASSLRGQGTEAFF. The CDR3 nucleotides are TGTGCCAGCAGCTTGCGGGGACAGGGCACTGAAGCTTTCTTT.

In DNA form, the CDR3 reads TGTGCCAGCAGCCGACCCTACGAAACAGCGAACACCGGGGAGCTGTTTTTT. This sequence encodes CASSRPYETANTGELFF. This sequence joins TRBV5-8 and TRBJ2-2; D unclear. The CDR3 has 17 residues. Between the trimmed V and J ends, which lost 4 bases and 0 bases, there was a span of 16 bases. Per germline, CDR1 SGHTS and CDR2 YDEGEE.

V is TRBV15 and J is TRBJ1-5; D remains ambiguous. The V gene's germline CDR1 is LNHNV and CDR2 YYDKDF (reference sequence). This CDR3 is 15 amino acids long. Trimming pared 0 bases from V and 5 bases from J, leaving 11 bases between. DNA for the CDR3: TGTGCCACCAGCAGAGATGGGAGGGCCGATCAGCCCCAGCATTTT. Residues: CATSRDGRADQPQHF.

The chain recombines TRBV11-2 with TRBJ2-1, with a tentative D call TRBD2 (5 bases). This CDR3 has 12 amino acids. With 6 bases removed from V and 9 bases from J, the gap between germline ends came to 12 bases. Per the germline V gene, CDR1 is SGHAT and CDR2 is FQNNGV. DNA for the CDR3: TGTGCCAGCAGGTCTAGCCCCCCTGAGCAGTTCTTC. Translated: CASRSSPPEQFF.

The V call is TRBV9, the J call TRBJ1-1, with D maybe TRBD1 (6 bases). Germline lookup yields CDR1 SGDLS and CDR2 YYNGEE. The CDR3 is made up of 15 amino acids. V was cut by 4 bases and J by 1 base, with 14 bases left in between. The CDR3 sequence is CASSTPGQPNTEAFF. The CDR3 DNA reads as TGTGCCAGCAGCACCCCCGGACAGCCGAACACTGAAGCTTTCTTT.

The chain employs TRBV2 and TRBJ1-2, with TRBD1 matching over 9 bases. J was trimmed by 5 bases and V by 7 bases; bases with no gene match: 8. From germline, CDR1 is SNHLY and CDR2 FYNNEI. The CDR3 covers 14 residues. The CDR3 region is CASKSDRGRYGYTF. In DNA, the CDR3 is TGTGCCAGCAAATCGGACAGGGGTCGATATGGCTACACCTTC.

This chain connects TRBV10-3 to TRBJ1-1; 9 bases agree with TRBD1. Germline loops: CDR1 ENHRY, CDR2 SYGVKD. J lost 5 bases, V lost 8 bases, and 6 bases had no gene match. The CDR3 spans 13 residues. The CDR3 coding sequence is TGTGCCATCCGACAGGGGGGTAGTACTGAAGCTTTCTTT. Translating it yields CAIRQGGSTEAFF.

The CDR3 loop is CASSLSRVSGANVLTF. The CDR3 DNA is TGTGCCAGCAGCTTATCGAGGGTGTCTGGGGCCAACGTCCTGACTTTC. The genes are TRBV11-2 and TRBJ2-6; D possibly corresponds to TRBD2 (5 bases). The germline CDR1 and CDR2 sequences are SGHAT and FQNNGV. The V end was cut by 2 bases, the J end by 1 base, with 9 bases between. The CDR3 spans 16 residues.

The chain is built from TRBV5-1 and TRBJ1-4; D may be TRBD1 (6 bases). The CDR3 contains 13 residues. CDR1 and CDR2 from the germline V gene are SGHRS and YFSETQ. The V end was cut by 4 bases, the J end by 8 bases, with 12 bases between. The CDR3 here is CASSLDSREKLFF. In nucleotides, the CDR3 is TGCGCCAGCAGCCTGGACAGCCGGGAAAAACTGTTTTTT.

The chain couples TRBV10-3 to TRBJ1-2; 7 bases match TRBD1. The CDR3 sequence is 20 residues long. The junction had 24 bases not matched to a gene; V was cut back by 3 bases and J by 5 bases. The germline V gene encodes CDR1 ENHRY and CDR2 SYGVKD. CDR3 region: CAISDRLGRERGPTGYGYTF. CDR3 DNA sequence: TGTGCCATCAGTGATCGATTGGGCAGGGAAAGGGGGCCAACAGGGTATGGCTACACCTTC.